This T cell receptor (beta chain) was profiled in a study of shared clonotypes between healthy human individuals. Overall study findings and caveats: Clonotype sharing across a few donors was observed for about 5.2% of naive CD4 clonotypes. Naive subsets, compared against memory subsets, generally had larger estimated richness values.

Germline-derived CDR1 and CDR2 are GTSNPN and SVGIG (reference sequence). The CDR3 length is 11 residues. Deletions cut 7 bases from V and 5 bases from J, with 12 bases between. CD45RO-negative CD8 cells positively selected for CCR7 made up the naive population, which excluded terminally differentiated effector memory CD45RA+ cells. Clones were sequenced by immunoSEQ multiplex PCR, and TCRdb holds only the in-frame ones, with some missing. The table lists about 820,000 clones, about 91% of them singletons. About this clone itself: The antigen is unknown.

The sample comprised naive CD8+ T cells sorted from blood. This sequence was found in a man under 40 in good health. The V call is TRBV30, the J call TRBJ2-7; D is unresolved. The CDR3 loop reads CASRAQNEQYF. CDR3 bases: TGTGCCTCTCGAGCCCAAAACGAGCAGTACTTC.